Given below is one T cell receptor (beta chain) in context. Its target antigen remains unknown. No quality values exist for individual bases; no much larger clone is one base distant. The germline ends are 9 bases apart after V is trimmed by 6 bases and J by 3 bases. Including the terminal cysteine and phenylalanine, the CDR3 comprises 12 residues. The DNA shown is the 36-base CDR3, in frame from base 1. According to the germline V gene, CDR1 reads MNHEY and CDR2 reads SVGAGI. Participants in the prospective study were enrolled through a virtual design, were aged roughly 18 to 95 years, and lived in roughly 26 United States geographic areas. To assign participants to cohorts, the prospective study relied on clinical history that participants themselves reported in a screening survey and a study questionnaire. Recovered participants in ImmuneRACE Cohort 3 were defined as having two consecutive negative NP/OP PCR tests, clearance from a healthcare professional, or resolution of symptoms. In the prospective study, whole blood, serum and a nasopharyngeal or oropharyngeal swab were collected from each participant by mobile phlebotomists. Prospective study participants could optionally give additional blood draws and questionnaires over a roughly two-month period. Blood samples from the prospective study were shipped frozen or at room temperature prior to DNA extraction.

TCRbeta CDR3 regions were amplified from genomic DNA by means of the immunoSEQ Assay, a bias-controlled multiplex PCR. The authors' analysis ran thus. Nucleated cell counts per sample were estimated from amplification of reference gene primers within the assay. To quantify the absolute abundance of each unique TCRbeta CDR3 rearrangement, sequence reads were collapsed and filtered. For each sample, productive Simpson clonality was calculated as the square root of Simpson's diversity index across productive rearrangements. Entries here come from immuneACCESS through TCRdb and include only in-frame sequences with V and J called. Some clones fail to appear in such tables; in the studies checked, an unresolved V gene covers under half of the shortfall, and the cause of the remainder is unknown. The D gene and trimming were derived from the DNA, and the V and J assignments and clone size from that table. The table for this sample lists some 340,000 clones; 80% to 85% of them were counted only once. The ten largest clonotypes hold about 4.9% of the sample.

These data belong to a study of blood T cell repertoires in COVID-19 (dated by TCRdb to 2020 to 2022). In the study overall: Collaborator samples came from the United States, Italy and Spain and covered acute and convalescent phases of COVID-19. The material from the prospective study consisted of cDNA or gDNA derived from T cells, B-cell-depleted T cells, or PBMCs. The dataset comprised deeply sampled blood TCRbeta repertoires from subjects exposed to, actively infected with, or recovered from COVID-19. The repertoires were released in a freely available public database intended as a resource for research on the immune response to SARS-CoV-2. Samples came from the ongoing ImmuneRACE study (first 160 participants) plus 1,254 subjects from 6 global collaborators. Sample metadata almost always included a de-identified subject ID, COVID-19 status, age in years and sex. Where HLA class I and class II types were available, the types were taken from metadata supplied by the sample provider, not from assay-based typing. Overall study results and their limits: The amount of clinical and demographic metadata varied by source and participant and was provided uncurated.

Sequencing input: PBMCs or T cells enriched from blood (not recorded which). The TCR comes from a woman in her fifties or sixties who had recovered from COVID-19. Here the chain combines TRBV6-5 and TRBJ2-7; a tentative D call is TRBD1 (6 bases match). The nucleotide sequence reads as follows: TGTGCCAGCAGGACGGACAGCTACGAGCAGTACTTC. It translates to CASRTDSYEQYF.